The subject of this entry is one TCR beta chain. What antigen it recognizes has not been identified. Nothing much larger sits one base from this clone, and base qualities are not available. The time point label of this sample denotes: patch test 1, 2 weeks after DPC sensitization. The treatment or condition label, read with the paper, signifies: therapeutic diphenylcyclopropenone sensitization with weekly scalp DPC. Blood at each patch-test visit was drawn before the patch test was applied. Patients were considered eligible if aged 18 to 70, diagnosed with alopecia and deemed suitable for DPC therapy, and patients were excluded if pregnant. Unfractionated whole blood was collected in Tempus Blood RNA tubes, and total RNA was extracted from that blood. Counted from cysteine to phenylalanine, this CDR3 has 13 amino acids. Just CDR3 DNA is preserved here, 39 bases in frame from base 1. CDR1 is given as DFQATT and CDR2 as SNEGSKA, both from the germline V gene (reference sequence). From V the trimming removes 3 bases and from J it removes 1 base, while the gene matches leave 3 bases of the junction unaccounted for.

The protocol used for the library was RACE. For sequencing, a NextSeq 500 was employed. Library preparation attached unique molecular identifiers to individual cDNA molecules for quantitative, reproducible TCR counting. Each blood RNA sample was used to sequence both TCR alpha and TCR beta chains. Turning to the authors' computational methods: A median of about 87,000 TCRs per sample was observed, with a range of about 20,000 to 750,000. V, J and CDR3 annotation of the TCR reads was performed with the Decombinator software suite. To make PS versus PT1 abundance plots, every sample was subsampled to the same number of TCRs (28,000). Expanded TCRs were defined as absent before sensitization and observed at least eight times at the 2-week time point. TCRdb trimmed public reads at Q25 via fastp, called clones via MiXCR and kept in-frame beta chains. Rows are combined by CDR3 protein, so each entry shows the most common genes and DNA. The V and J calls were not made by the authors but by TCRdb's processing. In this sample the table shows 85,000 to 100,000 distinct CDR3 sequences, roughly an eighth of which occur a single time. The biggest ten clones account for approximately 2% of the sample.

The entry originates in a study of human T cells and chemical hapten exposure (dated by TCRdb to the early 2020s). About the full investigation: For sensitization, 2% DPC in acetone was applied to a 2 cm by 2 cm area of upper inner arm skin. Throughout the approximately 25-week study period, patients were also given weekly therapeutic DPC doses on the scalp. Patch testing on the upper back used Finn chambers containing 0.01% DPC, with scoring done after 6 days according to International Contact Dermatitis Research Group standards. Most of the patients in the cohort were female, and the cohort covered alopecia areata with under or over 50% scalp involvement, alopecia totalis and alopecia universalis. Libraries were pooled for sequencing, and variation in per-sample TCR yields was attributed mainly to small differences in library volumes within the pool. The study tracked peripheral blood TCR repertoire changes in vivo during primary and secondary sensitization to the hapten diphenylcyclopropenone (DPC) in alopecia patients. Blood samples were taken from patients before sensitization (week 0) and at 2, 6 and about 24 weeks after DPC sensitization. For TCR sequencing, blood came from about 28 alopecia patients at anywhere from one to four time points (pre-sensitization, 2, 6 and 24 weeks).

Study-wide findings and limitations: The number of TCRs above 1 in 1000 frequency did not change with DPC sensitization; there was no evidence of global repertoire structure alterations. A positive correlation was found between the number of PT1 expanded TCRs and patch test score, with significance reached at thresholds 8, 16 and 32 but not 4. After repeated subsampling, changes were observed in the strength of the expansion versus patch-test correlation and in the threshold at which the correlation became significant. Because every patient had alopecia, a presumed autoimmune disease, the patients' immune response might differ from that of healthy individuals. Expanded TCRs formed significantly more large CDR3 similarity clusters than pre-sensitization or healthy control sets, consistent with antigen-driven responses.

Sample: whole blood, taken in connection with sensitization to the hapten diphenylcyclopropenone (DPC). This sequence uses TRBV20-1 and TRBJ2-7; 7 bases in the junction line up with TRBD1. The TCR was taken from a woman aged 40-49 years with alopecia areata. Some clones in this sample may be carry-over from other donors' samples. The DNA sequence follows: TGCAGTGCTAGGGACAGGCGATCCTACGAGCAGTACTTC. It specifies CSARDRRSYEQYF.